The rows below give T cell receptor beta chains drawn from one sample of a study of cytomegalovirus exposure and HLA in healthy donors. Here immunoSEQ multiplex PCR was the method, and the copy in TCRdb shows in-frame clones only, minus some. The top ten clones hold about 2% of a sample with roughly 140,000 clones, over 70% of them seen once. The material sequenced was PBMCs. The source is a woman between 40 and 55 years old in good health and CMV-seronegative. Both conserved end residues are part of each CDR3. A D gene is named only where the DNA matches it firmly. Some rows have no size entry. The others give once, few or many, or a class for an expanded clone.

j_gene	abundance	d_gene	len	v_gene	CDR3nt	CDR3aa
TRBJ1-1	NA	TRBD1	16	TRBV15	TGTGCCACCAGCAGAGATCAGGGGGCGAGGGGCACTGAAGCTTTCTTT	CATSRDQGARGTEAFF
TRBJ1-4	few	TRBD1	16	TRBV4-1	TGCGCCAGCTCTAAGAGGGGGCCAGATACTAATGAAAAACTGTTTTTT	CASSKRGPDTNEKLFF
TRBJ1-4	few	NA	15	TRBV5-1	TGCGCCAGCAGCTCCGGGACACCGACGAATGAAAAACTGTTTTTT	CASSSGTPTNEKLFF
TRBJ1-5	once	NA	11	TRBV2	TGTGCCTCAGGGAACAATCAGCCCCAGCATTTT	CASGNNQPQHF
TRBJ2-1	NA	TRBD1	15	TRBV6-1	TGTGCCAGCAGTCTACAGGGGGCCTCCTACAATGAGCAGTTCTTC	CASSLQGASYNEQFF
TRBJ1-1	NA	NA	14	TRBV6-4	TGTGCCAGCAAAGCGGGATCCCTAAACACTGAAGCTTTCTTT	CASKAGSLNTEAFF
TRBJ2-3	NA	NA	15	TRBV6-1	TGTGCCAGCAGTGGGGGCAGACGGTATGGAGATACGCAGTATTTT	CASSGGRRYGDTQYF
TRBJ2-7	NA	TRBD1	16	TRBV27	TGTGCCAGCAGGCGAACGACAGGGGGTGTAACCTACGAGCAGTACTTC	CASRRTTGGVTYEQYF
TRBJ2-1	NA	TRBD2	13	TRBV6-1	TGTGCCAGCGGACTAGGCCTCTTCAATGAGCAGTTCTTC	CASGLGLFNEQFF
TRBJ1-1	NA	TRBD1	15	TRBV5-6	TGTGCCAGCAGCTTGGCGCACAGGGGGGAGACTGAAGCTTTCTTT	CASSLAHRGETEAFF
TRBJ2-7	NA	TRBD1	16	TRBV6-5	TGTGCCAGCAGTTACCCCCGGGACAGGGGAGGGAACGAGCAGTACTTC	CASSYPRDRGGNEQYF
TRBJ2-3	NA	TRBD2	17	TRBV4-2	TGTGCCAGCAGCCAAGTGGTGCGGGAGGGGAGCACAGATACGCAGTATTTT	CASSQVVREGSTDTQYF
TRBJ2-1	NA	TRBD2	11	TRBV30	TGTGCCTGGAGTATGGGCGGGAGAACGTTCTTC	CAWSMGGRTFF
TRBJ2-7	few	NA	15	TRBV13	TGTGCCAGCAGCCATAGCCTGTGGAGTGGCTCCGAGCAGTACTTC	CASSHSLWSGSEQYF
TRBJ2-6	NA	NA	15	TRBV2	TGTGCCAGCAGCACAGGGAGCTCTGGGGCCAACGTCCTGACTTTC	CASSTGSSGANVLTF
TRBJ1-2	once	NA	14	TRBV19	TGTGCCAGTAGTTTAATTAAGGGGTCGTATGGCTACACCTTC	CASSLIKGSYGYTF
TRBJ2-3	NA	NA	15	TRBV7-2	TGTGCCAGCAGCCCTTCATCAGGGGGCACAGATACGCAGTATTTT	CASSPSSGGTDTQYF
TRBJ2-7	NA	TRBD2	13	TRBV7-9	TGTGCCAGCAGCTCGCGGACTAGCGGCGAGCAGTACTTC	CASSSRTSGEQYF
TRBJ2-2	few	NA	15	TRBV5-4	TGTGCCAGCAGCAGGGACACTAAGGACACCGGGGAGCTGTTTTTT	CASSRDTKDTGELFF
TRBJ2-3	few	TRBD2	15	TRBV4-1	TGCGCCAGCAGCGACGCGCCCGGGACTAGAAGTACGCAGTATTTT	CASSDAPGTRSTQYF
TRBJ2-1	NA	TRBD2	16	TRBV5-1	TGCGCCAGCAGCCCAGCCGGGACTAGCGGGATCCTTGAGCAGTTCTTC	CASSPAGTSGILEQFF
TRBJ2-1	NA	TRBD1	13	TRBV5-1	TGCGCCAGCAGCCCTCTGGACAGGGTTGAGCAGTTCTTC	CASSPLDRVEQFF
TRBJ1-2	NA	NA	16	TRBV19	TGTGCCAGTAGTATTACGGTTACGGCAGCTCAAGGTGCGGGAACCTTC	CASSITVTAAQGAGTF
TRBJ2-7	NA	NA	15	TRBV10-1	TGCGCCAGCAGTGAGTCGATAGCCCGCTCCTACGAGCAGTACTTC	CASSESIARSYEQYF
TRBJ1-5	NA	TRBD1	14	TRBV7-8	TGTGCCAGCAGCTTCTTGGACAGGGGCCAGCCCCAGCATTTT	CASSFLDRGQPQHF
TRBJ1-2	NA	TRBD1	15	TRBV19	TGTGCCAGTAGTACCCCCAACGACAGGGTTCATGGCTACACCTTC	CASSTPNDRVHGYTF
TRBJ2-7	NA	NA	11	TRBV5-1	TGCGCCAGCAGCTACGGCTACGAGCAGTACTTC	CASSYGYEQYF